This T cell receptor beta chain was recorded in a study of identical twins. General study points: Fewer insertions were carried by abundant cord blood beta clonotypes, but none was seen in memory repertoires.

Germline lookup yields CDR1 SEHNR and CDR2 FQNEAQ (reference sequence). The CDR3 sequence is 13 residues long. With 5 bases removed from V and 8 bases from J, the gap between germline ends came to 14 bases. This clonotype was seen a few times. Its target is not known. A universal primer site came from template switching; cDNA carried unique molecular identifiers. TCRdb called the 5' RACE reads again in MiXCR, with one record for every CDR3 protein. The data show under 500,000 distinct CDR3 sequences, approximately 15% seen once. Donors uniformly comprised healthy Caucasians. A further study also used this sample, focusing on yellow fever vaccine responses in identical twins. As reported in that work: Twins reportedly appeared to share part of their vaccine T cell response while keeping part individual.

The V and J genes are TRBV7-9 and TRBJ2-3, with D possibly matching TRBD1 (6 bases). Sequencing used CD4+ T cells sorted from blood. This sequence was found in a woman between 18 and 29 years old in good health. The CDR3 here is CASSALLGGTQYF. In DNA, the CDR3 is TGTGCCAGCAGCGCCCTACTAGGGGGTACGCAGTATTTT.